This T cell receptor (beta chain) originates from a study of blood T cell repertoires in COVID-19 (TCRdb year 2020). At the level of the whole study: The collaborator samples originated in the United States, Italy and Spain and spanned the acute and convalescent phases of COVID-19. The samples were drawn from the first 160 participants of the ongoing ImmuneRACE study and from about 1,200 subjects provided by 6 global collaborators. Sample metadata almost always included a de-identified subject ID, COVID-19 status, age in years and sex. Subjects who had been exposed to COVID-19, were actively infected with it, or had recovered from it provided the deeply sampled blood TCRbeta repertoires that made up the dataset. Where HLA class I and class II types were available, the types were taken from metadata supplied by the sample provider, not from assay-based typing. The material from the prospective study consisted of cDNA or gDNA derived from T cells, B-cell-depleted T cells, or PBMCs. The repertoires were released in a freely available public database intended as a resource for research on the immune response to SARS-CoV-2.

The paper's findings and limits, for the study overall: The quantity of clinical and demographic metadata differed by source and by participant and was supplied without curation.

TCRbeta CDR3 regions were amplified from genomic DNA by means of the immunoSEQ Assay, a bias-controlled multiplex PCR. The authors processed their data as follows. The number of nucleated cells in each sample was estimated by amplification of reference gene primers within the assay. Sequence reads were collapsed and filtered to measure the absolute abundance of every unique TCRbeta CDR3 rearrangement. For each sample, productive Simpson clonality was calculated as the square root of Simpson's diversity index across productive rearrangements. TCRdb took over this immuneACCESS table, retaining in-frame rearrangements with V and J assigned. Such tables are incomplete; in checked studies, under half of the missing clones stem from an unresolved V gene, and the remainder is unexplained. The V and J calls and clone size were taken over from that table, and D and trimming were inferred from the DNA. The sample contains roughly 250,000 clones, about nine tenths of them found a single time. Around 0.8% of the sample rests with the top ten.

Concerning this clone: Its antigen is unknown. No per-base quality is available; no much larger clone lies one base away.

The CDR3 numbers 16 residues from cysteine through phenylalanine. Of all the DNA, just the CDR3 is kept, 48 bases in frame from base 1. Via the germline V gene, CDR1 is KGHSH and CDR2 LQKENI. V is clipped by 2 bases and J by 3 bases, and the sequence between their germline boundaries is 16 bases long. Participants in the prospective study were enrolled through a virtual design, were aged roughly 18 to 100 years, and lived in roughly 24 United States geographic areas. In the prospective study, cohorts were assigned on the basis of participant-reported clinical history obtained from a screening survey and a study questionnaire. Exposed participants were defined as having been in contact with someone with a PCR-confirmed or clinician-diagnosed COVID-19 case within 2 weeks of study entry. In the prospective study, whole blood, serum and a nasopharyngeal or oropharyngeal swab were collected from each participant by mobile phlebotomists. Over an approximately 2-month period, participants in the prospective study had the option of providing additional blood draws and questionnaires. Before DNA extraction, blood samples from the prospective study were shipped at room temperature or frozen.

The material sequenced was PBMCs or T cells enriched from blood (not recorded which). The V gene is TRBV18 and the J gene is TRBJ1-1, with the identity of the D gene unclear. The sequence derives from a man aged 50-59 years who had been exposed to COVID-19. The DNA sequence is TGTGCCAGCTCACCAACTCTCGGGAAAGTTGACACTGAAGCTTTCTTT. Its protein product is CASSPTLGKVDTEAFF.